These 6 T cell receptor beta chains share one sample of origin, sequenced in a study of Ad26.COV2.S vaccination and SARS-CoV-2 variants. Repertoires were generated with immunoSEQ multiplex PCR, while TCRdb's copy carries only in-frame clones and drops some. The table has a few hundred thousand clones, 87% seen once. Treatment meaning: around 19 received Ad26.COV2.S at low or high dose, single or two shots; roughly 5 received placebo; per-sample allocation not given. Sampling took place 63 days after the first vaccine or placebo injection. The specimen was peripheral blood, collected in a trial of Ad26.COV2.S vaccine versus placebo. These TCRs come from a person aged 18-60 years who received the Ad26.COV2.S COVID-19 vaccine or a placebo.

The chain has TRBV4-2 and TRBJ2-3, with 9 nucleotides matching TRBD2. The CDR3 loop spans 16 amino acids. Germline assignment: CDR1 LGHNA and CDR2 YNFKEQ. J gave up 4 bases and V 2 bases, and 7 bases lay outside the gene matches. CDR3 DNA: TGTGCCAGCAGCCAACTGGGACTAGCTACACCAGATACGCAGTATTTT. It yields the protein CASSQLGLATPDTQYF.

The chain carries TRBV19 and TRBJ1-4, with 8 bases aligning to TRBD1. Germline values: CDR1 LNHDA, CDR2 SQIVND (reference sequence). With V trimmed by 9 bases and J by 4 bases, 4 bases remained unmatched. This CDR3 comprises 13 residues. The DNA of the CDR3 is TGTGCCAGCTCGGACAGGGATAATGAAAAACTGTTTTTT. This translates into CASSDRDNEKLFF. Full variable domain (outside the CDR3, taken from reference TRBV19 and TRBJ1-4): DGGITQSPKYLFRKEGQNVTLSCEQNLNHDAMYWYRQDPGQGLRLIYYSQIVNDFQKGDIAEGYSVSREKKESFPLTVTSAQKNPTAFYLCASSDRDNEKLFFGSGTQLSVL.

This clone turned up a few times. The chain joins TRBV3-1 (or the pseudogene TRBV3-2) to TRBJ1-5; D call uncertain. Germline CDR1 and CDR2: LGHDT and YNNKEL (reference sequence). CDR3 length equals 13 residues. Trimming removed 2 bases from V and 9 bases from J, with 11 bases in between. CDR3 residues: CASSQLTLPPQHF. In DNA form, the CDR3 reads TGTGCCAGCAGCCAACTTACATTGCCGCCCCAGCATTTT.

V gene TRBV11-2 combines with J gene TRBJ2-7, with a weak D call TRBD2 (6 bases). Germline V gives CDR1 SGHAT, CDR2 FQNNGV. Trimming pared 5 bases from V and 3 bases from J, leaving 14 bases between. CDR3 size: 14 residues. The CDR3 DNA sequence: TGTGCCAGCAGCCGGGGACTTTCCAACTACGAGCAGTACTTC. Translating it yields CASSRGLSNYEQYF.

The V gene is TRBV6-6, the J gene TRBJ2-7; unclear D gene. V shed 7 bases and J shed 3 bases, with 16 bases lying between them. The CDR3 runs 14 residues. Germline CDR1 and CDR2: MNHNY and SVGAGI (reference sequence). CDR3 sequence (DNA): TGTGCCAGCATGGTAGCCCGGCCGGACTACGAGCAGTACTTC. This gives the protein CASMVARPDYEQYF.

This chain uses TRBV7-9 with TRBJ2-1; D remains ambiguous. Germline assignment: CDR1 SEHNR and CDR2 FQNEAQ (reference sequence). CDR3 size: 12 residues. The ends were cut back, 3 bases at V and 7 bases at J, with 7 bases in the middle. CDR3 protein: CASSFLENEQFF. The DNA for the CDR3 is TGTGCCAGCAGCTTTTTGGAGAATGAGCAGTTCTTC. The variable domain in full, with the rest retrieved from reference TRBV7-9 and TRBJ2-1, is DTGVSQNPRHKITKRGQNVTFRCDPISEHNRLYWYRQTLGQGPEFLTYFQNEAQLEKSRLLSDRFSAERPKGSFSTLEIQRTEQGDSAMYLCASSFLENEQFFGPGTRLTVL.